This T cell receptor beta chain was captured by sequencing in a study of CD8 T cells in Susac syndrome. Study-level results: The study conceded that relatively few individuals underwent its TCR sequencing and HLA analysis.

With random hexamers, reverse transcription was performed on about 0.5 to 1 ug of RNA. The CDR3 of TCR beta was amplified by immunoSEQ multiplex PCR across 54 Vbeta and 13 Jbeta. From the immunoSEQ multiplex PCR reads, TCRdb called clonotypes with MiXCR, one entry per CDR3 protein. Of approximately 200,000 distinct CDR3 sequences in the sample, 95% were seen once. Each multiple sclerosis control was a treatment-naive patient with relapsing-remitting disease that was either stable or active. Negative isolation yielded CD4+ and CD8+ T cells, and FACS enriched TEMRA cells. The CDR3 contains 14 residues. Per the germline V gene, CDR1 is MDHEN and CDR2 is SYDVKM. The trim removed 10 bases at V and 7 bases at J, leaving 16 bases unmatched. Concerning this clonotype: No antigen is known for it.

The TCR sequence derives from a human donor with multiple sclerosis. The chain links TRBV28 to TRBJ2-7; 7 positions agree with TRBD1. The sequenced material came from CD4+ T cells from PBMCs. The CDR3 sequence: CAILKQGREVEQYF. The DNA for the CDR3 is TGTGCCATCCTGAAACAGGGGCGAGAGGTGGAGCAGTACTTC.